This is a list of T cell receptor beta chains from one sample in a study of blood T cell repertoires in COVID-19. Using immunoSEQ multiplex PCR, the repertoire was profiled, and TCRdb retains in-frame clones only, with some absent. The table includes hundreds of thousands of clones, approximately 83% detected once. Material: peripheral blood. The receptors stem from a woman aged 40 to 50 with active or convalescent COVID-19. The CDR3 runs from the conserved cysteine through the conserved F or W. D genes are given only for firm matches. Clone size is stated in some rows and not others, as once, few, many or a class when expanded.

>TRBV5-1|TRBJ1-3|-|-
TGCGCCAGCAGCTGGACTGTCTCTGGAAACACCATATATTTT
CASSWTVSGNTIYF
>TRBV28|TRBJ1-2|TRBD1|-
TGTGCCAGCGCCGTGAGACAGGGCGCCTATGGCTACACCTTC
CASAVRQGAYGYTF
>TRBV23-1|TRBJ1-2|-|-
TGCGCCAGCAGAGAGCGCTCTGGCTACACCTTC
CASRERSGYTF
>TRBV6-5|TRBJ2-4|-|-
TGTGCCAGCAGTTACCGGGACACTAACTCTAAAAACATTCAGTACTTC
CASSYRDTNSKNIQYF
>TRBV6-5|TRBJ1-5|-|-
TGTGCCAGCAGTTACGGAGGGGATGTAACCAATCAGCCCCAGCATTTT
CASSYGGDVTNQPQHF
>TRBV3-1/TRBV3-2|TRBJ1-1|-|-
TGTGCCAGCCAGCGGGTTCGGCATACCCCGTTGAACACTGAAGCTTTCTTT
CASQRVRHTPLNTEAFF
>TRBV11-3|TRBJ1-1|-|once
TGTGCCAGCAGCCCTGACGGCGACAGATACACTGAAGCTTTCTTT
CASSPDGDRYTEAFF
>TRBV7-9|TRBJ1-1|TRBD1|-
TGTGCCAGCAGCCCGACAGGGGGCGTTGAAACTTTCTTT
CASSPTGGVETFF
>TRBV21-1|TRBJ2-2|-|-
TGTGCCAGCAGGAGCAGGGGATACACCGGGGAGCTGTTTTTT
CASRSRGYTGELFF
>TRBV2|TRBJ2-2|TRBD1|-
TGTGCCAGCAGTGGGACAGGCAACACCGGGGAGCTGTTTTTT
CASSGTGNTGELFF
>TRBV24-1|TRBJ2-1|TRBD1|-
TGTGCCACCAGTGATGAACAGGGGGTTGAGCAGTTCTTC
CATSDEQGVEQFF
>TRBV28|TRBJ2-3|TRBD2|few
TGTGCCAGCAGTTTTGGCGGGGGGGGCACAGATACGCAGTATTTT
CASSFGGGGTDTQYF
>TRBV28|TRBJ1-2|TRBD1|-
TGTGCCAGCCGGGACAGGGCGGACTATGGCTACACCTTC
CASRDRADYGYTF
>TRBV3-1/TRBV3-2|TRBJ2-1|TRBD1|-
TGTGCCAGCAGCCAACAGGGGGCGGTTGAGCAGTTCTTC
CASSQQGAVEQFF
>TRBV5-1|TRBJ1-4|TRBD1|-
TGCGCCAGTAATGGACAGGGTGCAACTAATGAAAAACTGTTTTTT
CASNGQGATNEKLFF
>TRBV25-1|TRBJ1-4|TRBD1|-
TGTGCCAGCCGTGACAGGGAGGGCGAAAAACTGTTTTTT
CASRDREGEKLFF
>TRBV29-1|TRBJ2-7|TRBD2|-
TGCAGCGTTGTAGCGGGGGGCTCCTACGAGCAGTACTTC
CSVVAGGSYEQYF
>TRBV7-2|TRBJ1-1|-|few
TGTGCCAGCAGCTTAGCGGGCATGAACACTGAAGCTTTCTTT
CASSLAGMNTEAFF
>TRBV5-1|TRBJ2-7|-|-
TGCGCCAGCAGCCTGGGTATAGGCCTCTCGGGGTACGAGCAGTACTTC
CASSLGIGLSGYEQYF
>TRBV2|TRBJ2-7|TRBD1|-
TGTGCCAGTGACCGGGACAGGGGGAACGAGCAGTACTTC
CASDRDRGNEQYF
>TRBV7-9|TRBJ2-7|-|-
TGTGCCAGCAGCAGAGGGTCCTACGAGCAGTACTTC
CASSRGSYEQYF
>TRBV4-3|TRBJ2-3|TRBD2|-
TGCGCCAGCAGCGTAAGCGGGGTAGGCACAGATACGCAGTATTTT
CASSVSGVGTDTQYF
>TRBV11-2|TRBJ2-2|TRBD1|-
TGTGCCAGCAGTGTGAGGACAGGGTGGTACACCGGGGAGCTGTTTTTT
CASSVRTGWYTGELFF
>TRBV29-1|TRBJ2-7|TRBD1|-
TGCAGCGTTGAAAGGACAGGGCAAAGCTCCTACGAGCAGTACTTC
CSVERTGQSSYEQYF
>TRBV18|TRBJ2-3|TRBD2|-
TGTGCCAGCCGGACTAGCGGGTCGCGGGATACGCAGTATTTT
CASRTSGSRDTQYF
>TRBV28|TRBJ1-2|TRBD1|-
TGTGCCAGCAGTTTCCCCAACAGGGGCCGCACTTTC
CASSFPNRGRTF
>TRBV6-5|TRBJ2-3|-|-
TGTGCCAGCAGTCCCCAACCGACAGGCTCGGATACGCAGTATTTT
CASSPQPTGSDTQYF